One T cell receptor beta chain is described in this entry. What it recognizes is unknown. The read ends 3 residues before the CDR3 terminus; that terminus is restored from the germline J gene. The assay was immunoSEQ multiplex PCR, and TCRdb's table has in-frame clones only and misses some. The sample is made up of 15,000 or so clones, and the top ten hold about 26% of it. These data are taken from a study of Tregs in tolerant kidney transplant recipients. The study's findings and limits: Changing PCR primers prevented nucleotide comparison between some patients' samples. Biological reproducibility was not directly addressed in this study. Tolerant patients' donor-specific Tregs expanded beyond overall Tregs, suggesting antigen-driven growth. Activated donor B cell expansion appeared to reveal the most relevant donor-specific TCRbeta repertoire.

CDR1 is SGHTA and CDR2 is FQGNSA in the germline V gene. The CDR3 extends over 13 amino acids. Recipients received nonmyeloablative bone marrow transplants from related graft donors, with transient mixed chimerism. The rearrangement joins TRBV7-2 to TRBJ1-2; D perhaps matches TRBD1 (6 bases). The sample here was CD8+ T cells from blood (PBMCs), taken 6 months after the transplant. The sequence came from a human patient who received a combined kidney and bone marrow transplant. T cells may partly derive from the graft donor. The CDR3 DNA, read in part, is TGTGCCAGCAGCTTTACAGGGATCTACGAC. Its protein is CASSFTGIYD. The CDR3, in full, reads CASSFTGIYDYTF. Complete variable domain (other parts from reference TRBV7-2 and TRBJ1-2): GAGVSQSPSNKVTEKGKDVELRCDPISGHTALYWYRQSLGQGLEFLIYFQGNSAPDKSGLPSDRFSAERTGGSVSTLTIQRTQQEDSAVYLCASSFTGIYDYTFGSGTRLTVV.